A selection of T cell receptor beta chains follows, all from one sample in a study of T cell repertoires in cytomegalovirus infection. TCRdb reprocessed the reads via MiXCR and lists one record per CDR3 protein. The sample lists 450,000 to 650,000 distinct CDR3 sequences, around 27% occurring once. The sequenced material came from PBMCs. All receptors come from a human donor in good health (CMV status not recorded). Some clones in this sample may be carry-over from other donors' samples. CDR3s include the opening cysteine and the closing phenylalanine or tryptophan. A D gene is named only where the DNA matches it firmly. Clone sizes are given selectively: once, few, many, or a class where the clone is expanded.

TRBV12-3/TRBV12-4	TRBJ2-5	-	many	CASSLGQFGAQYF	TGTGCCAGCAGTTTAGGACAGTTTGGGGCCCAGTACTTC
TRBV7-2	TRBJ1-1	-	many	CASSLAGSGTEAFF	TGTGCCAGCAGCTTAGCGGGATCCGGCACTGAAGCTTTCTTT
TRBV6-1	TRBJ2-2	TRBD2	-	CASKWTSGVGGPGELFF	TGTGCCAGCAAATGGACTAGCGGAGTCGGGGGGCCCGGGGAGCTGTTTTTT
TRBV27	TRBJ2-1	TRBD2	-	CASSSPFPSSGRIYEQFF	TGTGCCAGCAGTTCACCTTTCCCATCTAGCGGGAGAATCTATGAGCAGTTCTTC
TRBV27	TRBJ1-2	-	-	CASSFLGSPQERYGYTF	TGTGCCAGCAGTTTTCTCGGTTCCCCTCAGGAGAGATATGGCTACACCTTC
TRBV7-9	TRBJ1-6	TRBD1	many	CASSTPGQGPNSPLHF	TGTGCCAGCAGCACGCCGGGACAGGGGCCGAATTCACCCCTCCACTTT
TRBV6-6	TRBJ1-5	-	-	CASSQSPRGQPQHF	TGTGCCAGCAGTCAGAGCCCACGGGGACAGCCCCAGCATTTT
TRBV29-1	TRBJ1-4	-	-	CSARTEKLFF	TGCAGCGCCCGGACAGAAAAACTGTTTTTT
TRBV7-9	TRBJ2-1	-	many	CASSRDRGRSYNEQFF	TGTGCCAGCAGCCGTGACCGGGGTAGGTCCTACAATGAGCAGTTCTTC
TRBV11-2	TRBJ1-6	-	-	CASSTGAEVMALHF	TGTGCCAGCAGCACAGGAGCAGAGGTCATGGCCCTCCACTTT
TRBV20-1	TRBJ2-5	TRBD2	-	CSALAGGVETQYF	TGCAGTGCTCTAGCGGGAGGGGTTGAGACCCAGTACTTC
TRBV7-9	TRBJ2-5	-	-	CASSSGLYETQYF	TGTGCCAGCAGCTCGGGACTTTATGAGACCCAGTACTTC
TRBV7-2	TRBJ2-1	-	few	CAGGPGSYSYNEQFF	TGTGCCGGAGGCCCGGGGAGCTACTCCTACAATGAGCAGTTCTTC
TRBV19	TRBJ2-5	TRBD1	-	CASSLTGVPGQETQYF	TGTGCCAGTAGCCTTACAGGGGTACCTGGGCAAGAGACCCAGTACTTC
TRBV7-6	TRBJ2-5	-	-	CASSSRILAGWETQYF	TGTGCCAGCAGCAGTCGCATACTAGCAGGTTGGGAGACCCAGTACTTC